This TCR beta chain derives from a study of blood T cells in healthy people across ages. The study, taken as a whole, reports: Relative to aged donors, long-lived donors carried more naive CD4+ cells and displayed higher diversity.

The germline V gene encodes CDR1 LNHNV and CDR2 YYDKDF (reference sequence). V gave up 10 bases and J gave up 2 bases, with 9 bases separating them. CDR3 length: 12 residues. This clonotype was picked up a small number of times. The antigen is unknown. Primers used in a second PCR of about 7 to 12 cycles were a sample-barcoded 5' primer and a J-beta primer mix. TCRdb reanalysed the 5' RACE reads using MiXCR and keeps one entry per CDR3 protein. The sample has 700,000 to 950,000 distinct CDR3 sequences, roughly 45% seen once. This TCR was sampled from a woman aged 55 to 70 in good health. The rearrangement joins TRBV15 to TRBJ1-5; perhaps TRBD1 as D (6 bases). The sample taken for sequencing was blood. CDR3 DNA sequence: TGTGCCATCAGGGGAGGCAATCAGCCCCAGCATTTT. Translated, it gives CAIRGGNQPQHF.